Shown below are 12 T cell receptor beta chains from a single sample sequenced in a study of blood T cell repertoires in COVID-19. Sequencing used immunoSEQ multiplex PCR; TCRdb keeps in-frame clones, though not all of them. The data show around 220,000 clones, with approximately 78% seen just once and around 8% held by the top ten. Source material: peripheral blood. The receptors derive from a woman older than 75 with COVID-19, enrolled during active disease.

The chain links TRBV6-5 to TRBJ1-6; a weak D match, TRBD1 (6 bases). Germline CDR1 is MNHEY and CDR2 is SVGAGI. V was shortened by 0 bases and J by 10 bases, with 10 bases between the two germline ends. The CDR3 is 14 amino acids. The CDR3 protein is CASSYSQGRSPLHF. CDR3 sequence (DNA): TGTGCCAGCAGTTACTCCCAGGGGCGATCACCCCTCCACTTT.

This sequence joins TRBV11-1 and TRBJ1-2, with TRBD1 as a possible D gene (5 bases). This CDR3 contains 16 residues. The V gene lost 4 bases and the J gene lost 4 bases, with 19 bases spanning the gap. Germline CDR1 is SGHAT and CDR2 is FQDESV (reference sequence). As DNA, the CDR3 is TGTGCCAGCAGCTCTCTTTTCGGGGGTGCCTCCTATGGCTACACCTTC. Its protein product is CASSSLFGGASYGYTF.

The V call is TRBV6-2 or TRBV6-3, the J call TRBJ1-1, with unresolved D. The ends were cut back, 6 bases at V and 2 bases at J, with 7 bases in the middle. The length of the CDR3 is 12 residues. Germline V lookup: CDR1 MNHEY, CDR2 SVGEGT. The CDR3 DNA reads TGTGCCAGCAGCAGACTAAACACTGAAGCTTTCTTT. Translated: CASSRLNTEAFF.

This clone came up once. Here the CDR3 DNA reads TGTGCCAGTAGCCAAGACAGGGAGTCACCCCTCCACTTT. It specifies CASSQDRESPLHF. V usage is TRBV19 and J usage is TRBJ1-6; 7 bases fit TRBD1. The CDR3 contains 13 residues. Germline values: CDR1 LNHDA, CDR2 SQIVND (reference sequence). The V and J ends lost 6 bases and 10 bases, in that order; junction bases with no gene match: 6.

This sequence joins TRBV9 and TRBJ2-3; D not resolved. CDR3 size: 13 residues. The germline V gene has CDR1 SGDLS and CDR2 YYNGEE. V gave up 0 bases and J gave up 0 bases, with 2 bases separating them. The CDR3 sequence is CASSVVSTDTQYF. The CDR3 DNA is TGTGCCAGCAGCGTAGTAAGCACAGATACGCAGTATTTT. Full variable domain (rest looked up from reference TRBV9 and TRBJ2-3): DSGVTQTPKHLITATGQRVTLRCSPRSGDLSVYWYQQSLDQGLQFLIQYYNGEERAKGNILERFSAQQFPDLHSELNLSSLELGDSALYFCASSVVSTDTQYFGPGTRLTVL.

V gene TRBV25-1 combines with J gene TRBJ2-2, with unresolved D. This CDR3 has 15 residues. The germline V gene has CDR1 MGHDK and CDR2 SYGVNS. The V and J ends lost 5 bases and 1 base respectively, with 11 bases between them. The CDR3 here is CASSKAELNTGELFF. Written as DNA, the CDR3 is TGTGCCAGCAGTAAGGCGGAATTGAACACCGGGGAGCTGTTTTTT.

The rearrangement uses TRBV4-3 and TRBJ2-7, with D perhaps matching TRBD2 (5 bases). The germline V and J ends were trimmed by 0 bases and 6 bases, with 9 bases remaining between them. CDR1 and CDR2 from the germline V gene are LGHNA and YSLEER. The CDR3 has 13 amino acids. The CDR3 coding sequence is TGCGCCAGCAGCCAAGACAGCGGACCCGAGCAGTACTTC. Encoded protein: CASSQDSGPEQYF.

The chain links TRBV28 to TRBJ1-3, with 7 bases that match TRBD1. This CDR3 contains 17 residues. The V gene end was trimmed by 3 bases and the J gene end by 0 bases; junction bases not matched to a gene: 8. CDR1 is MDHEN and CDR2 is SYDVKM in the germline V gene. This chain's CDR3 is CASSLGKGASSGNTIYF. As DNA, the CDR3 is TGTGCCAGCAGTTTGGGAAAGGGGGCTTCCTCTGGAAACACCATATATTTT.

V usage is TRBV3-1 (or the pseudogene TRBV3-2) and J usage is TRBJ2-5; possible D gene TRBD2, 5 bases. CDR3 length: 14 residues. From germline, CDR1 is LGHDT and CDR2 YNNKEL (reference sequence). V was clipped by 2 bases and J by 7 bases, with 14 bases between them. The CDR3, as DNA: TGTGCCAGCAGCCAAACTAGATTTGGTAGGACCCAGTACTTC. Its translation is CASSQTRFGRTQYF.

This clone was detected only a few times. Other DNA sequences from this sample encode an identical CDR3 as well. CDR3 protein: CASSEGSNYGYTF. In nucleotides, the CDR3 is TGTGCCAGCAGTGAAGGCAGTAACTATGGCTACACCTTC. The chain carries TRBV6-1 and TRBJ1-2, with D unclear. Germline CDR1 reads MNHNS; CDR2 reads SASEGT. The CDR3 is 13 residues long. V dropped 1 base and J dropped 1 base, with 4 bases sitting between them.

The V gene is TRBV5-1, the J gene TRBJ2-5, with 7 bases identical to TRBD2. CDR1 SGHRS and CDR2 YFSETQ come from the germline V gene. Losses at the gene ends were 4 bases for V and 5 bases for J; bases not matched to a gene: 8. This CDR3 comprises 14 residues. CDR3 loop: CASSPGTTFETQYF. The DNA for the CDR3 is TGCGCCAGCAGCCCCGGGACTACCTTCGAGACCCAGTACTTC.

The chain recombines TRBV4-2 with TRBJ2-7; D not resolved. The V and J ends lost 0 bases and 1 base respectively, with 7 bases between them. Looked up from germline, CDR1 is LGHNA and CDR2 is YNFKEQ. The CDR3 sequence is 14 residues long. This CDR3 reads CASSQDYGSYEQYF. CDR3 coding DNA: TGTGCCAGCAGCCAAGATTACGGGTCCTACGAGCAGTACTTC.